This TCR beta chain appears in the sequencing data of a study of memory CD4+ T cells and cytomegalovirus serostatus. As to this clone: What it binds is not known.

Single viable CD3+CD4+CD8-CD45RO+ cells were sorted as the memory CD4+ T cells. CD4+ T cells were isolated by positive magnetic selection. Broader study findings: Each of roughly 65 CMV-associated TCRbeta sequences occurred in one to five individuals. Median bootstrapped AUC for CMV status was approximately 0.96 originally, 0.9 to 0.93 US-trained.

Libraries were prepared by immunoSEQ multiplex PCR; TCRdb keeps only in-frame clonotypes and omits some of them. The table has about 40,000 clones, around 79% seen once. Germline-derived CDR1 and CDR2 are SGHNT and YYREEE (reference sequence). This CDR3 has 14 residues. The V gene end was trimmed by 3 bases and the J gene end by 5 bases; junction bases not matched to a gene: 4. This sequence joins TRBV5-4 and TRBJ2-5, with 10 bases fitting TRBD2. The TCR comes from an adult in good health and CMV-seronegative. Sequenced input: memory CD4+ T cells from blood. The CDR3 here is CASSSGGLAETQYF. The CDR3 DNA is TGTGCCAGCAGCTCGGGGGGACTAGCGGAGACCCAGTACTTC.